Below, 28 T cell receptor beta chains from the same sample are listed, as sequenced in a study of blood T cell repertoires in COVID-19. Clones were sequenced by immunoSEQ multiplex PCR, and TCRdb holds only the in-frame ones, with some missing. Of 200,000 or so clones in the sample, around 87% are singletons; the top ten hold approximately 3.5%. Sequenced sample: PBMCs or T cells enriched from blood (not recorded which). The receptor set was obtained from a young woman in a cohort exposed to, infected with or recovered from COVID-19 (not recorded which).

J is TRBJ2-1 and V is TRBV21-1; the tabulated D call, TRBD2, remains unverified against the DNA. TRBV21-1 is designated a pseudogene. The CDR3 contains 17 residues. The CDR3 DNA sequence: TGTGCCAGCAGCACCCAGGGACTAGCGTGCTCCTACAATGAGCAGTTCTTC. It translates to CASSTQGLACSYNEQFF.

The chain is built from TRBV6-2 or TRBV6-3 and TRBJ2-1, with 9 nucleotides matching TRBD2. The CDR3 loop spans 16 amino acids. Germline CDR1 and CDR2: MNHEY and SVGEGT. V shed 5 bases, J shed 2 bases, and the junction held 7 bases outside the gene matches. In nucleotides, the CDR3 is TGTGCCAGCAGTCCACTAGCGGGTGGTACCTACAATGAGCAGTTCTTC. Amino acids: CASSPLAGGTYNEQFF.

This rearrangement joins TRBV2 to TRBJ2-2; D gene uncertain. Trimming took off 8 bases at V and 7 bases at J, with 17 bases between the two ends. This CDR3 is 14 amino acids long. Germline CDR1 and CDR2: SNHLY and FYNNEI. The CDR3 here is CASYDGRGNGELFF. DNA for the CDR3: TGTGCCAGCTACGATGGCAGAGGCAACGGGGAGCTGTTTTTT.

The CDR3: CASSTTAGRARSSYNEQFF. The CDR3 bases are TGTGCCAGTAGTACCACGGCGGGGAGGGCGAGAAGCTCCTACAATGAGCAGTTCTTC. The chain links TRBV19 to TRBJ2-1; TRBD2 aligns across 7 bases. This CDR3 has 19 residues. CDR1 LNHDA and CDR2 SQIVND come from the germline V gene (reference sequence). Trimming took 4 bases from V and 0 from J; bases not matched to a gene: 15.

This clone was recorded once. This chain links TRBV11-3 with TRBJ2-2; a possible D gene is TRBD1 (6 bases). Trimming took off 3 bases at V and 4 bases at J, with 12 bases between the two ends. Germline V gene data show CDR1 as SGHNT and CDR2 as YENEEA. The CDR3 runs 15 residues. CDR3 loop: CASSFNRAITGELFF. The CDR3 coding sequence is TGTGCCAGCAGCTTTAACAGGGCGATCACCGGGGAGCTGTTTTTT.

This chain connects TRBV29-1 to TRBJ1-5, with D tentatively TRBD1 (6 bases). Trimming took off 5 bases at V and 3 bases at J, with 11 bases between the two ends. Germline CDR1 is SQVTM and CDR2 is ANQGSEA. The CDR3 totals 13 residues. As DNA, the CDR3 is TGCAGCGTTCGAGACAGGTTCAATCAGCCCCAGCATTTT. It encodes CSVRDRFNQPQHF.

This sequence joins TRBV5-6 and TRBJ1-1, with D unresolved. This CDR3 has 16 amino acids. CDR1 is SGHDT and CDR2 is YYEEEE in the germline V gene. Trimming pared 4 bases from V and 0 bases from J, leaving 16 bases between. CDR3 in amino acids: CASSPPLGRLNTEAFF. In nucleotides, the CDR3 is TGTGCCAGCAGCCCTCCCTTGGGCCGTCTGAACACTGAAGCTTTCTTT.

This chain links TRBV7-2 with TRBJ2-1; 8 nucleotides line up with TRBD2. CDR1 and CDR2 (germline): SGHTA, FQGNSA. This CDR3 region has 15 residues. The trim removed 5 bases at V and 3 bases at J, leaving 6 bases unmatched. CDR3 amino acids: CASSITSGLYNEQFF. The CDR3 nucleotides are TGTGCCAGCAGCATAACTAGCGGCCTCTACAATGAGCAGTTCTTC.

This chain uses TRBV2 with TRBJ1-6, with D perhaps TRBD1 (5 bases). Germline V lookup: CDR1 SNHLY, CDR2 FYNNEI. The CDR3 loop spans 13 amino acids. V was shortened by 11 bases and J by 10 bases, with 18 bases between the two germline ends. CDR3 residues: CACRTGEESPLHF. CDR3 coding DNA: TGTGCCTGCCGAACGGGGGAAGAGTCACCCCTCCACTTT.

This sequence joins TRBV19 and TRBJ2-7; 10 positions match TRBD2. CDR3 length: 14 residues. Germline V gene lookup returns CDR1 LNHDA and CDR2 SQIVND (reference sequence). Trimming took 6 bases from V and 3 from J; bases not matched to a gene: 5. The CDR3 region has the DNA TGTGCCAGTAGCCCTAGCGGGAGTTACTACGAGCAGTACTTC. Translated, it gives CASSPSGSYYEQYF.

The chain couples TRBV6-5 to TRBJ1-4, with TRBD1 matching 8 bases. This CDR3 comprises 14 residues. The germline CDR1 and CDR2 sequences are MNHEY and SVGAGI. V was clipped by 5 bases and J by 10 bases; unmatched bases: 9. This CDR3 reads CASSPPGGRRKLFF. DNA for the CDR3: TGTGCCAGCAGTCCCCCAGGGGGCAGGCGAAAACTGTTTTTT.

This sequence joins TRBV4-1 and TRBJ2-1; D call uncertain. V was trimmed by 1 base and J by 9 bases, leaving 10 bases between them. The CDR3 loop spans 13 amino acids. CDR1 and CDR2 (germline): MGHRA, YSYEKL. The CDR3 loop reads CASSQGGNTEQFF. Here the CDR3 DNA reads TGCGCCAGCAGCCAAGGCGGCAACACTGAGCAGTTCTTC.

V is TRBV19 and J is TRBJ1-6, with 10 bases that match TRBD1. V trimming: 10 bases; J trimming: 10 bases; junction bases outside the gene matches: 25. Germline CDR1 is LNHDA and CDR2 is SQIVND (reference sequence). The CDR3 is 19 amino acids. In DNA form, the CDR3 reads TGTGCCACTAAAATGAGATCCGGACAGGGGGTCTTATTGAGGTCACCCCTCCACTTT. Translation gives CATKMRSGQGVLLRSPLHF.

The V gene is TRBV14, the J gene TRBJ2-7; perhaps TRBD1 as D (5 bases). Trimming removed 1 base at V and 1 base at J, with 11 bases between. The CDR3 is made up of 15 amino acids. Germline V gene data show CDR1 as SGHDN and CDR2 as FVKESK. Written as DNA, the CDR3 is TGTGCCAGCAGCCAAGGTGGGGCTTCATCCTACGAGCAGTACTTC. Translated, it gives CASSQGGASSYEQYF.

This chain links TRBV24-1 with TRBJ2-1; tentative D call: TRBD2 (5 bases). Germline V gives CDR1 KGHDR, CDR2 SFDVKD. There are 14 residues in the CDR3. V was shortened by 3 bases and J by 4 bases, with 9 bases between the two germline ends. CDR3 amino acids: CATSDREKYNEQFF. As DNA, the CDR3 is TGTGCCACCAGTGATCGGGAAAAGTACAATGAGCAGTTCTTC.

This clone was seen only once. This chain connects TRBV14 to TRBJ2-7; 8 bases map to TRBD1. The CDR3 contains 13 residues. The junction had 6 bases not matched to a gene; V was cut back by 3 bases and J by 8 bases. Germline CDR1 SGHDN, CDR2 FVKESK. DNA for the CDR3: TGTGCCAGCAGCCAGCCGGGACAGGTTCAGCAGTACTTC. It encodes CASSQPGQVQQYF.

As DNA, the CDR3 is TGTGCCAGCAGCGACCTCCGGCGGGGGCTTACAGATACGCAGTATTTT. This gives the protein CASSDLRRGLTDTQYF. The chain has TRBV3-1 (or the pseudogene TRBV3-2) and TRBJ2-3, with a tentative D call TRBD2 (7 bases). Trimming shortened V by 5 bases and J by 3 bases, and 18 bases separated the two germline ends. Germline lookup yields CDR1 LGHDT and CDR2 YNNKEL (reference sequence). The length of the CDR3 is 16 residues.

The chain joins TRBV19 to TRBJ1-4; D is possibly TRBD1 (6 bases). The CDR3 is 15 amino acids. Germline V lookup: CDR1 LNHDA, CDR2 SQIVND (reference sequence). V dropped 1 base and J dropped 4 bases, with 10 bases sitting between them. This CDR3 reads CASSIAKDSNEKLFF. In DNA, the CDR3 is TGTGCCAGTAGTATAGCTAAGGACAGTAATGAAAAACTGTTTTTT.

This sequence joins TRBV29-1 and TRBJ2-3, with a possible D match to TRBD2 (6 bases). The CDR3 spans 16 residues. CDR1 is SQVTM, CDR2 ANQGSEA, per germline. Trimming took 3 bases from V and 2 from J, leaving 18 bases between them. The CDR3 loop reads CSVEGTAGGDTDTQYF. The CDR3 nucleotides are TGCAGCGTTGAGGGGACTGCCGGTGGGGACACAGATACGCAGTATTTT.

The CDR3 nucleotides read TGCGCCAGCAGCTTGGCCGCAAACACAGGGGGAGCCGGGGAGCTGTTTTTT. This translates into CASSLAANTGGAGELFF. The chain uses TRBV5-1 and TRBJ2-2; 8 bases are a match to TRBD1. V shed 0 bases, J shed 6 bases, and the junction held 10 bases outside the gene matches. CDR1 is SGHRS, CDR2 YFSETQ, per germline. The CDR3 has 17 residues.

J is TRBJ2-5 and V is TRBV7-6, with D possibly TRBD2 on 6 matching bases. Germline CDR1 and CDR2: SGHVS and FNYEAQ. The CDR3 loop spans 14 amino acids. The V and J ends lost 5 bases and 1 base respectively, with 11 bases between them. The CDR3 spells CASSPPGVQETQYF. The CDR3 DNA reads TGTGCCAGCAGCCCGCCGGGGGTCCAAGAGACCCAGTACTTC.

This clone was observed a single time. J is TRBJ2-1 and V is TRBV5-4, with 12 bases aligning to TRBD2. Trimming cost V 4 bases and J 4 bases; bases outside gene matches: 12. The CDR3 is 18 residues long. CDR1 is SGHNT, CDR2 YYREEE, per germline (reference sequence). The CDR3 loop reads CASSPGPRLAGAYNEQFF. CDR3 nucleotide sequence: TGTGCCAGCAGCCCCGGCCCCCGACTAGCGGGAGCATACAATGAGCAGTTCTTC.

The rearrangement uses TRBV3-1 (or the pseudogene TRBV3-2) and TRBJ2-2; 11 positions agree with TRBD1. The V and J ends lost 4 bases and 4 bases, in that order; junction bases with no gene match: 2. The V gene's germline CDR1 is LGHDT and CDR2 YNNKEL (reference sequence). The CDR3 extends over 15 amino acids. CDR3 coding DNA: TGTGCCAGCAGCCTCGGGACAGGGGGCACCGGGGAGCTGTTTTTT. Translating gives CASSLGTGGTGELFF.

The chain is built from TRBV5-1 and TRBJ1-2; 7 positions agree with TRBD1. CDR1 and CDR2 (germline): SGHRS, YFSETQ. The CDR3 contains 13 residues. Losses at the gene ends were 4 bases for V and 8 bases for J; bases not matched to a gene: 8. DNA of the CDR3: TGCGCCAGCAGCCCGGAGGGGGCAGAGGGCTACACCTTC. It specifies CASSPEGAEGYTF.

J is TRBJ1-2 and V is TRBV7-9; perhaps TRBD1 as D (5 bases). The CDR3 is made up of 17 amino acids. Trimming shortened V by 2 bases and J by 3 bases, and 19 bases separated the two germline ends. Germline values: CDR1 SEHNR, CDR2 FQNEAQ (reference sequence). CDR3 sequence reads: CASSLSPGGRGDYGYTF. CDR3 bases: TGTGCCAGCAGCTTAAGCCCTGGAGGGAGGGGCGACTATGGCTACACCTTC.

The gene calls are TRBV4-1 and TRBJ2-3; possibly TRBD2 for D (5 bases). Trimming took 2 bases from V and 1 from J, leaving 13 bases between them. Germline V lookup: CDR1 MGHRA, CDR2 YSYEKL. This CDR3 has 16 residues. The CDR3 nucleotides are TGCGCCAGCAGCCAAACTTCCTTGAGGGGCACAGATACGCAGTATTTT. Translating it yields CASSQTSLRGTDTQYF.

The chain has TRBV5-7 and TRBJ1-5, with unresolved D. TRBV5-7 is an ORF for which the function is uncertain. Trimming removed 2 bases from V and 2 bases from J, with 11 bases in between. CDR3 size: 15 residues. CDR3 loop: CASSFGRVGNQPQHF. In DNA, the CDR3 is TGTGCCAGCAGCTTTGGGCGAGTCGGCAATCAGCCCCAGCATTTT.

The genes are TRBV7-3 and TRBJ2-4; D might be TRBD2 (5 bases). Per germline, CDR1 SGHTA and CDR2 FQGTGA. Trimming shortened V by 2 bases and J by 1 base, and 6 bases separated the two germline ends. This CDR3 region has 14 residues. The DNA for the CDR3 is TGTGCCAGCAGCTTATCGGGGGCCAAAAACATTCAGTACTTC. Its protein is CASSLSGAKNIQYF.